Listed below are T cell receptor beta chains from one sample, sequenced in a study of identifying expanded T cells in peripheral blood. Only in-frame clones appear in the TCRdb table, and some are missing; sequencing was by immunoSEQ multiplex PCR. The table lists around 90,000 clones, around 88% of them singletons, with approximately 4% in the top ten. The sequencing sample was made of blood. The source of these receptors is a person aged 18 to 75 in good health. Each CDR3 is given with its conserved first and last residue. D genes are given only for firm matches. Clone sizes are given selectively: once, few, many, or a class where the clone is expanded.

TRBJ1-1,TRBD1,TRBV25-1,16,NA,CASSEYSQGRNTEAFF,TGTGCCAGCAGTGAATATTCACAGGGGAGGAACACTGAAGCTTTCTTT
TRBJ1-2,NA,TRBV5-4,13,NA,CASSSPQGAGYTF,TGTGCCAGCAGCTCCCCGCAGGGAGCTGGCTACACCTTC
TRBJ2-1,TRBD2,TRBV10-3,14,NA,CAIRTSGGPNEQFF,TGTGCCATCAGGACTAGCGGGGGGCCAAATGAGCAGTTCTTC
TRBJ2-7,TRBD1,TRBV4-3,18,NA,CASSQDPPGDREAYEQYF,TGCGCCAGCAGCCAAGATCCCCCTGGGGACAGGGAAGCCTACGAGCAGTACTTC
TRBJ1-1,NA,TRBV13,16,NA,CASSLDGLGWSTEAFF,TGTGCCAGCAGCTTAGATGGTTTGGGGTGGAGTACTGAAGCTTTCTTT
TRBJ1-5,TRBD1,TRBV7-8,16,NA,CASSLGDRGEGQPQHF,TGTGCCAGCAGCTTAGGGGACAGGGGTGAGGGTCAGCCCCAGCATTTT
TRBJ2-7,NA,TRBV7-6,15,NA,CASSPDVGLSYEQYF,TGTGCCAGCAGCCCAGACGTTGGCCTTTCCTACGAGCAGTACTTC
TRBJ2-3,TRBD2,TRBV6-1,14,NA,CASGEGRATDTQYF,TGTGCCAGCGGGGAGGGGCGGGCCACAGATACGCAGTATTTT
TRBJ1-1,TRBD1,TRBV19,15,NA,CASSTRQGANTEAFF,TGTGCCAGTAGTACCCGACAGGGGGCGAACACTGAAGCTTTCTTT
TRBJ1-6,NA,TRBV19,13,few,CASSKGRTSPLHF,TGTGCCAGTAGTAAGGGCAGGACTTCACCCCTCCACTTT
TRBJ1-1,NA,TRBV10-3,14,NA,CAISEGQSNTEAFF,TGTGCCATCAGTGAGGGTCAGTCGAACACTGAAGCTTTCTTT
TRBJ2-2,TRBD2,TRBV5-6,16,few,CASSSLSGSGAGELFF,TGTGCCAGCAGCTCCCTTAGCGGGAGCGGGGCCGGGGAGCTGTTTTTT
TRBJ1-1,TRBD1,TRBV5-1,15,NA,CASSTPQGRDTEAFF,TGCGCCAGCAGCACACCACAGGGGAGAGATACTGAAGCTTTCTTT
TRBJ2-6,NA,TRBV11-2,16,NA,CASSSTGSSGANVLTF,TGTGCCAGCAGCTCTACAGGGTCCTCTGGGGCCAACGTCCTGACTTTC
TRBJ1-6,NA,TRBV29-1,12,once,CSVLDHNSPLHF,TGCAGCGTTCTGGACCATAATTCACCCCTCCACTTT
TRBJ2-7,NA,TRBV7-8,13,NA,CASSLAASYEQYF,TGTGCCAGCAGTCTCGCGGCATCCTACGAGCAGTACTTC
TRBJ2-3,NA,TRBV21-1,16,NA,CASSEGGQGVTDTQYF,TGTGCCAGCAGCGAAGGTGGACAGGGAGTCACAGATACGCAGTATTTT
TRBJ2-5,TRBD1,TRBV18,15,NA,CASSPQTGGEETQYF,TGTGCCAGCTCACCACAGACAGGGGGCGAAGAGACCCAGTACTTC
TRBJ2-7,TRBD1,TRBV19,14,NA,CASSTGQGPYEQYF,TGTGCCAGTAGTACGGGACAGGGACCCTACGAGCAGTACTTC
TRBJ2-5,TRBD1,TRBV19,15,NA,CASSLTGTGQETQYF,TGTGCCAGTAGTCTCACCGGGACAGGGCAAGAGACCCAGTACTTC
TRBJ2-1,TRBD2,TRBV4-2,13,once,CASSPLAGGEQFF,TGTGCCAGCAGCCCGCTAGCGGGAGGTGAGCAGTTCTTC
TRBJ1-2,NA,TRBV18,14,NA,CASSPPGGDYGYTF,TGTGCCAGCTCACCTCCGGGGGGCGACTATGGCTACACCTTC
TRBJ1-6,NA,TRBV7-2,16,NA,CASSLSRGTGNSPLHF,TGTGCCAGCAGCTTATCCCGGGGCACAGGGAATTCACCCCTCCACTTT
TRBJ1-5,NA,TRBV6-1,14,NA,CASSAFREDQPQHF,TGTGCCAGCAGTGCCTTCAGGGAGGATCAGCCCCAGCATTTT
TRBJ2-1,NA,TRBV27,15,NA,CASSTLSYVRNEQFF,TGTGCCAGCAGTACCCTGTCGTATGTTCGTAATGAGCAGTTCTTC
TRBJ1-5,TRBD1,TRBV19,14,NA,CASSRDRDNQPQHF,TGTGCCAGTAGTCGGGACAGAGACAATCAGCCCCAGCATTTT
TRBJ2-1,TRBD1,TRBV4-1,15,NA,CASSHSPGQGDEQFF,TGCGCCAGCAGTCACAGTCCGGGACAGGGCGATGAGCAGTTCTTC
TRBJ2-5,NA,TRBV7-3,16,NA,CASNWAETGSQETQYF,TGTGCCAGCAATTGGGCAGAAACGGGATCACAAGAGACCCAGTACTTC
TRBJ1-5,NA,TRBV7-3,14,NA,CASSLRGVDQPQHF,TGTGCCAGCAGCTTAAGGGGTGTAGATCAGCCCCAGCATTTT
TRBJ2-1,TRBD2,TRBV5-5,16,once,CASRRMSSGSGNEQFF,TGTGCCAGCAGGAGGATGTCTAGCGGGAGCGGGAATGAGCAGTTCTTC
TRBJ1-5,NA,TRBV30,12,few,CAWGDGNQPQHF,TGTGCCTGGGGCGACGGTAATCAGCCCCAGCATTTT
TRBJ1-1,NA,TRBV5-4,20,NA,CASSPPPSPGGASKNTEAFF,TGTGCCAGCAGCCCTCCTCCCTCGCCGGGGGGCGCTTCGAAAAACACTGAAGCTTTCTTT
TRBJ2-5,TRBD2,TRBV5-1,14,NA,CASSSGTRMETQYF,TGCGCCAGCAGCTCCGGGACTAGGATGGAGACCCAGTACTTC
TRBJ2-7,NA,TRBV10-1,14,many,CASSELRAGYEQYF,TGCGCCAGCAGTGAGTTGCGGGCGGGCTACGAGCAGTACTTC
TRBJ2-7,NA,TRBV4-2,17,NA,CASSLLSGGRLSYEQYF,TGTGCCAGCAGCCTCCTCTCCGGGGGACGCCTCTCCTACGAGCAGTACTTC
TRBJ2-3,TRBD2,TRBV6-1,15,few,CASSLLAGGPDTQYF,TGTGCCAGCAGTTTACTAGCGGGGGGCCCAGATACGCAGTATTTT
TRBJ2-1,TRBD1,TRBV28,18,NA,CASRPAPPGTGSYNEQFF,TGTGCCAGCAGACCCGCCCCTCCCGGGACAGGGTCTTACAATGAGCAGTTCTTC
TRBJ1-2,NA,TRBV4-1,16,NA,CASSQVWGGGNYGYTF,TGCGCCAGCAGCCAAGTTTGGGGGGGCGGGAACTATGGCTACACCTTC
TRBJ2-7,NA,TRBV5-4,16,NA,CASSPGITVSSYEQYF,TGTGCCAGCAGCCCAGGGATAACCGTTAGCTCCTACGAGCAGTACTTC
TRBJ2-2,TRBD2,TRBV11-2,14,few,CAIGSGGFTGELFF,TGTGCCATCGGATCCGGGGGGTTTACCGGGGAGCTGTTTTTT
TRBJ1-1,NA,TRBV6-5,15,NA,CASSYRGGASTEAFF,TGTGCCAGCAGTTATCGCGGGGGGGCATCAACGGAAGCTTTCTTT
TRBJ2-2,NA,TRBV28,15,NA,CASSFRGPNTGELFF,TGTGCCAGCAGTTTTAGGGGCCCAAACACCGGGGAGCTGTTTTTT
TRBJ2-7,TRBD2,TRBV19,15,NA,CASSIALRGRYEQYF,TGTGCCAGTAGTATAGCCCTCCGCGGGAGGTACGAGCAGTACTTC
TRBJ2-7,NA,TRBV2,12,once,CASKGGSYEQYF,TGTGCCAGCAAAGGCGGCTCCTACGAGCAGTACTTC